These 13 T cell receptor beta chains share one sample of origin, sequenced in a study of blood T cell repertoires in COVID-19 (dated by TCRdb to the early 2020s). Libraries were prepared through the immunoSEQ multiplex PCR assay. The table comes from immuneACCESS by way of TCRdb, which keeps in-frame sequences with V and J called. Part of the clones is missing from these tables; in studies checked, under half for an unresolved V gene and the rest for unknown reasons. This sample is represented by tens of thousands of clones; roughly 77% of them were singletons. More than 5% of the sample belongs to the ten largest clones. Sequences were obtained from peripheral blood. The source is a man aged 45-65 years with active or convalescent COVID-19.

The genes are TRBV4-1 and TRBJ2-7; 10 bases match TRBD1. The germline V gene encodes CDR1 MGHRA and CDR2 YSYEKL. CDR3 length: 15 residues. Trimming removed 0 bases from V and 8 bases from J; junction bases left unmatched: 7. The CDR3 spells CASSQETGGPWQQYF. The CDR3 DNA sequence: TGCGCCAGCAGCCAAGAGACAGGGGGCCCCTGGCAGCAGTACTTC.

This rearrangement joins TRBV6-5 to TRBJ2-2, with a weak D call TRBD1 (6 bases). Trimming took 5 bases from V and 6 from J, leaving 13 bases between them. The CDR3 spans 14 residues. Looked up from germline, CDR1 is MNHEY and CDR2 is SVGAGI. CDR3 sequence: CASSLLRGSGELFF. The CDR3 DNA follows: TGTGCCAGCAGTCTTCTCAGGGGCTCCGGGGAGCTGTTTTTT.

This clone was counted between two and nine times. J is TRBJ1-6 and V is TRBV3-1 (or the pseudogene TRBV3-2); 10 bases fit TRBD1. The CDR3 spans 16 residues. With V trimmed by 3 bases and J by 9 bases, 8 bases remained unmatched. The germline CDR1 and CDR2 sequences are LGHDT and YNNKEL (reference sequence). The CDR3 spells CASSHGQGDWGSPLHF. The CDR3 DNA follows: TGTGCCAGCAGCCATGGACAGGGGGATTGGGGTTCACCCCTCCACTTT.

This clone has ten or more counts. Here the CDR3 DNA reads TGCGCCAGCAGCTCTTCCCAGGTAGCGGGGGGCCCACCCCCCCAGTTCTTC. The encoded protein is CASSSSQVAGGPPPQFF. The genes are TRBV5-1 and TRBJ2-1; 10 nucleotides line up with TRBD2. The CDR3 has 17 amino acids. Germline CDR1 and CDR2: SGHRS and YFSETQ. The trim removed 3 bases at V and 13 bases at J, leaving 19 bases unmatched.

The J gene is TRBJ2-3, the V gene TRBV5-1; TRBD1 matches at 10 bases. The germline V gene encodes CDR1 SGHRS and CDR2 YFSETQ. The CDR3 length is 14 residues. V lost 4 bases and J lost 6; bases outside the gene matches: 5. The CDR3 DNA follows: TGCGCCAGCAGCAGGGGACAGGGGATGGATACGCAGTATTTT. Its protein is CASSRGQGMDTQYF.

The V call is TRBV2, the J call TRBJ1-2, with 10 bases lining up with TRBD1. From germline, CDR1 is SNHLY and CDR2 FYNNEI. This CDR3 spans 20 amino acids. Unmatched junction bases numbered 26, after V lost 7 bases and J lost 6 bases. CDR3 region: CASTWLPWGQGNHSANGYTF. The CDR3 region has the DNA TGTGCCAGCACGTGGCTACCATGGGGACAGGGGAATCATTCCGCGAATGGCTACACCTTC.

The rearrangement uses TRBV19 and TRBJ2-3; the match to TRBD2 covers 7 bases. Germline CDR1 and CDR2: LNHDA and SQIVND (reference sequence). This CDR3 is 16 amino acids long. V dropped 6 bases and J dropped 3; count of bases not matched to a gene: 12. The CDR3 DNA sequence: TGTGCCAGTAGAAGGGCGTCTAGCGGACCGACAGATACGCAGTATTTT. Protein: CASRRASSGPTDTQYF.

The chain has TRBV7-2 and TRBJ1-4; the match to TRBD1 covers 8 bases. The CDR3 runs to 15 residues. Germline values: CDR1 SGHTA, CDR2 FQGNSA. Germline trimming cut 5 bases from V and 2 bases from J; bases unmatched to any gene: 4. CDR3 residues: CASSESGGTNEKLFF. The CDR3 region has the DNA TGTGCCAGCAGCGAGTCAGGGGGCACTAATGAAAAACTGTTTTTT. Full variable domain (rest looked up from reference TRBV7-2 and TRBJ1-4): GAGVSQSPSNKVTEKGKDVELRCDPISGHTALYWYRQSLGQGLEFLIYFQGNSAPDKSGLPSDRFSAERTGGSVSTLTIQRTQQEDSAVYLCASSESGGTNEKLFFGSGTQLSVL.

V gene TRBV4-2 combines with J gene TRBJ2-7; 7 nucleotides align to TRBD2. Germline V CDR1 and CDR2: LGHNA, YNFKEQ. The CDR3 sequence is 12 residues long. Losses at the gene ends were 3 bases for V and 9 bases for J; bases not matched to a gene: 5. CDR3: CASSQSREGQYF. CDR3 DNA: TGTGCCAGCAGCCAGTCGAGGGAGGGGCAGTACTTC.

This clone was detected a few times. The chain couples TRBV5-6 to TRBJ1-5, with no clear D. Trimming left V 0 bases short and J 5 bases short, with 9 bases between. The CDR3 length is 14 residues. Germline V gives CDR1 SGHDT, CDR2 YYEEEE. The CDR3 DNA is TGTGCCAGCAGCTTGGGTGGCCTTTATCAGCCCCAGCATTTT. Its translation is CASSLGGLYQPQHF.

The chain joins TRBV6-5 to TRBJ1-6; no clear D gene. Trimming removed 1 base at V and 4 bases at J, with 8 bases between. The CDR3 covers 15 residues. Germline V gives CDR1 MNHEY, CDR2 SVGAGI. The chain's CDR3 is CASSYYQNYNSPLHF. The CDR3 nucleotides read TGTGCCAGCAGTTACTACCAGAATTATAATTCACCCCTCCACTTT.

Only one count was recorded for this clone. The chain combines TRBV7-2 with TRBJ1-2; 8 nucleotides match TRBD1. Germline V lookup: CDR1 SGHTA, CDR2 FQGNSA. V lost 5 bases, J lost 9 bases, and 11 bases stayed unmatched. CDR3 length: 14 amino acids. The CDR3 reads CASSPPGQAGRYTF. In DNA, the CDR3 is TGTGCCAGCAGCCCGCCGGGACAGGCGGGGCGCTACACCTTC.

This clone was picked up a small number of times. The chain links TRBV19 to TRBJ1-2; D ambiguous. The CDR3 sequence is 14 residues long. The germline V gene has CDR1 LNHDA and CDR2 SQIVND (reference sequence). V lost 3 bases and J lost 4, with 12 bases in between. Here the CDR3 reads CASSIPQVFYGYTF. CDR3 DNA: TGTGCCAGTAGTATCCCCCAGGTCTTCTATGGCTACACCTTC.